The source of this T cell receptor (beta chain) is a study of T cell clonotyping in hematopoietic cell transplantation. Study results and limitations: Recipient TCR diversity dropped after transplant; expanded clonotypes rose from day 30 to 180.

Measured with immunoSEQ multiplex PCR; TCRdb has only the in-frame clones, and not every one. The profile shows roughly 5,100 clones, approximately 96% of them singletons. The CDR3 is made up of 16 amino acids. From germline, CDR1 is MNHEY and CDR2 SVGAGI. V shed 4 bases, J shed 1 base, and the junction held 6 bases outside the gene matches. Of note for this clone: Its antigen remains unidentified.

The chain combines TRBV6-5 with TRBJ2-3; 9 bases are a match to TRBD2. The sequences come from PBMCs, collected 100 days after allogeneic stem cell transplant. The TCR comes from a male patient aged 35 to 55 who had an allogeneic stem cell transplant from a related donor, so the T cells may come from the graft donor. Some clones in this sample may be carry-over from other donors' samples. CDR3 sequence reads: CASSSVAGVGTDTQYF. The CDR3 bases are TGTGCCAGCAGTTCGGTAGCGGGAGTAGGCACAGATACGCAGTATTTT.